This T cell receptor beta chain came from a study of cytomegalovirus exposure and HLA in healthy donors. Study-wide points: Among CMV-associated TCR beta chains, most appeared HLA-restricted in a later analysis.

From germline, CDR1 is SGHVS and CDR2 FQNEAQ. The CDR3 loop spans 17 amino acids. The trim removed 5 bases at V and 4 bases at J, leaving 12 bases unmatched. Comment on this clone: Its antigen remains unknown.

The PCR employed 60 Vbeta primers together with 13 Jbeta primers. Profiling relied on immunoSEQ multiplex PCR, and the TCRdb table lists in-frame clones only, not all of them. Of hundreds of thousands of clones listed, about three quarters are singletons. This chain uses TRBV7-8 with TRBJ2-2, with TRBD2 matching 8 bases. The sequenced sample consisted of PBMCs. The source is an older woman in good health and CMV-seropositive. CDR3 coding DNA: TGTGCCAGCAGCGTAAGAACCGGGACTAGAGGCACCGGGGAGCTGTTTTTT. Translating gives CASSVRTGTRGTGELFF.